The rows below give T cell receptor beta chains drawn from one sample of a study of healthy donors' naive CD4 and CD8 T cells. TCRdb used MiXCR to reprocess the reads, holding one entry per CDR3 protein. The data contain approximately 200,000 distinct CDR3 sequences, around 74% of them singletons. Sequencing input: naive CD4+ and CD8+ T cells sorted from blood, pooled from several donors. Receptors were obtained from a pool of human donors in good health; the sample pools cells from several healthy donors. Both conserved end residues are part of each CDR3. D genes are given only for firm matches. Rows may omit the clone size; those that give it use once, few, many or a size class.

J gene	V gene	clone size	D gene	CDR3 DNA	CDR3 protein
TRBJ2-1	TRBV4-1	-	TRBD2	TGCGCCAGCAGCCTTGAGCAAGCGGGGAACTACAATGAGCAGTTCTTC	CASSLEQAGNYNEQFF
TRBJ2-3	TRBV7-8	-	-	TGTGCCAGCAGCTTAGTCGGGGGAAGCACAGATACGCAGTATTTT	CASSLVGGSTDTQYF
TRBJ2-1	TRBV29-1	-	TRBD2	TGCAGCGTTGAATCGGGACTAGCGGGAAGGTACAATGAGCAGTTCTTC	CSVESGLAGRYNEQFF
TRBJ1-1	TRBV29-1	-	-	TGCAGCGTTCAGGGCCGGAGTGAAGCTTTCTTT	CSVQGRSEAFF
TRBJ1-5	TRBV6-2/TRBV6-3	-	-	TGTGCCAGCAGGGGACACAGATTTCTGCATTTT	CASRGHRFLHF
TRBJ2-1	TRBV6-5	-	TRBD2	TGTGCCAGCAGCAACCCAAAACTGAGCGGGAGTTTCGGTGAGCAGTTCTTC	CASSNPKLSGSFGEQFF
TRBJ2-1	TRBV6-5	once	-	TGTGCCAGCAGTTACCGGCCTCTCTCTAACCTTGACAATGAGCAGTTCTTC	CASSYRPLSNLDNEQFF
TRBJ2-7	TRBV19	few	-	TGTGCCAGTAGTATATCGGCGGAGTCTTACGAGCAGTACTTC	CASSISAESYEQYF
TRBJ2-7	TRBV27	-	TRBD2	TGTGCCAGCAGTCCCCTAGCGGGAATCGGTCTAGGGTACTTC	CASSPLAGIGLGYF
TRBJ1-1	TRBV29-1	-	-	TGCAGCGTTCGAACCCTACACGCGAACACTGAAGCTTTCTTT	CSVRTLHANTEAFF
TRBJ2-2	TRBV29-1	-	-	TGCAGCGTTGAAGATCCGGGGGAGGTACCCGGGGAGCTGTTTTTT	CSVEDPGEVPGELFF
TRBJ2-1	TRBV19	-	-	TGTGCCAGTAGTCCGCCCTCCAATGAGCAGTTCTTC	CASSPPSNEQFF
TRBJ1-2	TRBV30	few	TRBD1	TGTGCCTGGACAGGGGGAGGATATGGCTACACCTTC	CAWTGGGYGYTF
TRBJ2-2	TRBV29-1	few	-	TGCAGCGTTGAAAGGGCCCTCGGGGGAAGCACCGGGGAGCTGTTTTTT	CSVERALGGSTGELFF
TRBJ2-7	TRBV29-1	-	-	TGCAGCGTTCGGCTAGACTACAGTGGGTGGGAGCAGTACTTC	CSVRLDYSGWEQYF
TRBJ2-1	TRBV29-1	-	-	TGCAGCGTGGAATTGAGGGGAACCTACAATGAGCAGTTCTTC	CSVELRGTYNEQFF
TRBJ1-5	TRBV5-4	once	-	TGTGCCAGCAGCAGTATGGGAGGGGACCAGCCCCAGCATTTT	CASSSMGGDQPQHF
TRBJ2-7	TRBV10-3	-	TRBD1	TGTGCCATCAGCGGGACAGGGATCCACGAGCAGTACTTC	CAISGTGIHEQYF